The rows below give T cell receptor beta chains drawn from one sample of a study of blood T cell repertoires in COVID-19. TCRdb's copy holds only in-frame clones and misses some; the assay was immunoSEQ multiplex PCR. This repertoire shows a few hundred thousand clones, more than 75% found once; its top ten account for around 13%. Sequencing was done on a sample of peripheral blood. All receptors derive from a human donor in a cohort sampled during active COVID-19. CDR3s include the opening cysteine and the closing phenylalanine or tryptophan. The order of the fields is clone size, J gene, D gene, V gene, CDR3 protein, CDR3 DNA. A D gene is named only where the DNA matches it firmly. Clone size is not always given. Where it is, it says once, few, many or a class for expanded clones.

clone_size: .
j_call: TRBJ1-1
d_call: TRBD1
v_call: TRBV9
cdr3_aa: CASSPGQGSTEAFF
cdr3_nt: TGTGCCAGCAGCCCGGGACAGGGGAGCACTGAAGCTTTCTTT

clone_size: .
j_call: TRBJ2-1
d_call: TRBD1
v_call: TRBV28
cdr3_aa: CASSLGQGERAGEQFF
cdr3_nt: TGTGCCAGCAGCCTGGGACAGGGGGAGCGCGCGGGAGAGCAGTTCTTC

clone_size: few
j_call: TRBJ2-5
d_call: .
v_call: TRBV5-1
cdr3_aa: CASSSGIETQYF
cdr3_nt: TGCGCCAGCAGCTCGGGGATAGAGACCCAGTACTTC

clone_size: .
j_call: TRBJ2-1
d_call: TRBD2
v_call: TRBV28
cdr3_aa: CASRRLATYNEQFF
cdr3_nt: TGTGCCAGCAGGAGACTAGCGACCTACAATGAGCAGTTCTTC

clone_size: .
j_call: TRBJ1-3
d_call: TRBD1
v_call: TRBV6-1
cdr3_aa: CASSDTDRGLWGNTIYF
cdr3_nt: TGTGCCAGCAGTGACACGGACAGGGGGCTTTGGGGAAACACCATATATTTT

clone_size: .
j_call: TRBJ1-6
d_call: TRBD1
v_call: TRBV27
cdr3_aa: CASSYGTGNSPLHF
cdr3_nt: TGTGCCAGCAGTTACGGGACAGGGAATTCACCCCTCCACTTT

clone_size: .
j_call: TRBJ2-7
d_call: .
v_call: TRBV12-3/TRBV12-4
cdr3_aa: CASSFHYEQYF
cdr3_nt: TGTGCCAGCAGTTTTCACTACGAGCAGTACTTC

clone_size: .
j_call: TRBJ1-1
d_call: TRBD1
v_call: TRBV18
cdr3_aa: CASSPDREARAFF
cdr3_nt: TGTGCCAGCTCACCGGACAGGGAGGCCCGAGCTTTCTTT

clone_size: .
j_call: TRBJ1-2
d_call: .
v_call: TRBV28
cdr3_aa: CASSLLSLARGGYTF
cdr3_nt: TGTGCCAGCAGTTTATTGAGTCTAGCGCGGGGTGGCTACACCTTC

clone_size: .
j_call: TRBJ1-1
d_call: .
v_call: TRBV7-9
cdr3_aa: CASSFLGPRETEAFF
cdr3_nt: TGTGCCAGCAGCTTTTTAGGCCCTAGAGAAACTGAAGCTTTCTTT

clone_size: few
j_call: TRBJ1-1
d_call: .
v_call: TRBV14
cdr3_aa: CASSLLGLNTEAFF
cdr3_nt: TGTGCCAGCAGCTTACTAGGACTGAACACTGAAGCTTTCTTT

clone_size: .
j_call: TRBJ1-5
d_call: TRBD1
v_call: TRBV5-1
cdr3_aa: CASSVGLDRGNQPQHF
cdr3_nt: TGCGCCAGCAGTGTAGGACTCGACAGGGGTAATCAGCCCCAGCATTTT

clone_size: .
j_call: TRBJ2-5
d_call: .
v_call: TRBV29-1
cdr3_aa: CSVGRSGETQYF
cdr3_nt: TGCAGCGTTGGACGGTCAGGGGAGACCCAGTACTTC

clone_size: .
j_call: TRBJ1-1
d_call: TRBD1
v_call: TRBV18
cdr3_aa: CASSPTGAGTEAFF
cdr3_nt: TGTGCCAGCTCACCGACAGGGGCTGGCACTGAAGCTTTCTTT

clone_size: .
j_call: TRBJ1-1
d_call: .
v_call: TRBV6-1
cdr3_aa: CASSESGEGTEAFF
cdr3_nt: TGTGCCAGCAGTGAATCCGGGGAGGGGACTGAAGCTTTCTTT